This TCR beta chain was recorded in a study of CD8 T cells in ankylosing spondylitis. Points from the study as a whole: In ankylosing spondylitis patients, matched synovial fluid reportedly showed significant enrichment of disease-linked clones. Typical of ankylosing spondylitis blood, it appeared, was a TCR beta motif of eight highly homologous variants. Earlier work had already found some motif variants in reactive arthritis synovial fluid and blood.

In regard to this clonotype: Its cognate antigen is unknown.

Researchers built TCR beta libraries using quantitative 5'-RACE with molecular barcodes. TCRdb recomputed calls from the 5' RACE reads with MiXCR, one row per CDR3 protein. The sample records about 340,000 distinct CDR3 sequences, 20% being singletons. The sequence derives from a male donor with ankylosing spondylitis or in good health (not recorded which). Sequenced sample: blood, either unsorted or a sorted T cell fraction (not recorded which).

DNA for the CDR3: TGTGCCAGCAGCTTAGTGACAGTAATGAACACTGAAGCTTTCTTT. This sequence encodes CASSLVTVMNTEAFF. The gene calls are TRBV9 and TRBJ1-1; a possible D gene is TRBD1 (5 bases). Trimming shortened V by 4 bases and J by 0 bases, and 13 bases separated the two germline ends. The germline gives CDR1 SGDLS, CDR2 YYNGEE. This CDR3 is built from 15 residues.